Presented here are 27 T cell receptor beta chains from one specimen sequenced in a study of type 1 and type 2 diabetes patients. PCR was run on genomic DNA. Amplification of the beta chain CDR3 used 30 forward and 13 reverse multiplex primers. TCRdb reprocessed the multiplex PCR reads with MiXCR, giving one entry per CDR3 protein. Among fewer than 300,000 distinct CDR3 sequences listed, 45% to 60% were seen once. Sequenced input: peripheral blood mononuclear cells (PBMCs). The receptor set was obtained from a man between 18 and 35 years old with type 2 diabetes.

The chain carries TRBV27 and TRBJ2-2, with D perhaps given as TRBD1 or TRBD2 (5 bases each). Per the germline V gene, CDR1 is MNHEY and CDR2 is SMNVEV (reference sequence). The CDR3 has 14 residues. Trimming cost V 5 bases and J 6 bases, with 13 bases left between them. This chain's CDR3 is CASSPSLGAGELFF. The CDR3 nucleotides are TGTGCCAGCAGTCCTTCTTTGGGGGCCGGGGAGCTGTTTTTT.

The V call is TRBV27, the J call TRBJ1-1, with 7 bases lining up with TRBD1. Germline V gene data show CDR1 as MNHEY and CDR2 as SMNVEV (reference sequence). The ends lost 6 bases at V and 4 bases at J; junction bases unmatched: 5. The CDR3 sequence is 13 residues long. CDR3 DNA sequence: TGTGCCAGCAGAAACACAGGGGCCACTGAAGCTTTCTTT. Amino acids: CASRNTGATEAFF.

CDR3 bases: TGCGCCAGCAGCCATGGACAGGCTTACGAGCAGTACTTC. Amino acid sequence: CASSHGQAYEQYF. J is TRBJ2-7 and V is TRBV4-3; 7 nucleotides match TRBD1. The CDR3 has 13 amino acids. CDR1 and CDR2 (germline): LGHNA, YSLEER. Trimming cost V 3 bases and J 4 bases; bases outside gene matches: 3.

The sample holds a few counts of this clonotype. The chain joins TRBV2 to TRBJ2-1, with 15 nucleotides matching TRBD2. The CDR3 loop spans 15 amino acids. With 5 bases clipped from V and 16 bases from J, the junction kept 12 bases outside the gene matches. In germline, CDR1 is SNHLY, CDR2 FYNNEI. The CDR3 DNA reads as TGTGCCAGCAGTCCGGGACTAGCGGGAGGCCTAGCGTCTTTCTTC. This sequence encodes CASSPGLAGGLASFF.

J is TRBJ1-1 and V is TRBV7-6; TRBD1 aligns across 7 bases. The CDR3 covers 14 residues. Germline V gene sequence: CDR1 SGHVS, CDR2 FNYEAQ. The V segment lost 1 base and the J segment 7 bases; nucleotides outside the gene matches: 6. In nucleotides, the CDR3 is TGTGCCAGCAGCTTAGACAGACAGGGACGTGAAGCTTTCTTT. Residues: CASSLDRQGREAFF.

The CDR3 nucleotides are TGCGCCAGCAGCTTGGGCTGGGTCCGAAACACTGAAGCTTTCTTT. Protein sequence: CASSLGWVRNTEAFF. J is TRBJ1-1 and V is TRBV5-1; no clear D. The CDR3 runs 15 residues. Deletions cut 0 bases from V and 2 bases from J, with 11 bases between. Per germline, CDR1 SGHRS and CDR2 YFSETQ.

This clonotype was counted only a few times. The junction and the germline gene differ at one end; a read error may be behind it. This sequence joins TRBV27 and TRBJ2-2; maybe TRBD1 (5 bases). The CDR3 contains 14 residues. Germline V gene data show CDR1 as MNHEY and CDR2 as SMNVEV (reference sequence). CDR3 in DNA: TGTGCCAGCAGTTGGCCAGGGAACCCCGGGGAGCTGTTTTTT. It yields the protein CASSWPGNPGELFF.

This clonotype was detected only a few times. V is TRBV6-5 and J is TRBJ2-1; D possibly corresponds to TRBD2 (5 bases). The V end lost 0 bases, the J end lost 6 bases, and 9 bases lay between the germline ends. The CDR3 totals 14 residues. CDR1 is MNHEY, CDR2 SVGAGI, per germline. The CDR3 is CASSYSRDSNEQFF. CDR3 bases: TGTGCCAGCAGTTACTCGAGGGATAGCAATGAGCAGTTCTTC.

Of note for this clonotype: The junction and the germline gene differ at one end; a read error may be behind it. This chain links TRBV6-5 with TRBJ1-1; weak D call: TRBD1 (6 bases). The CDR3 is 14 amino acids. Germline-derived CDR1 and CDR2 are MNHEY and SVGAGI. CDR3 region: CAISEGQHNTEAFF. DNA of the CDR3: TGTGCCATCAGTGAAGGACAGCACAACACTGAAGCTTTCTTT.

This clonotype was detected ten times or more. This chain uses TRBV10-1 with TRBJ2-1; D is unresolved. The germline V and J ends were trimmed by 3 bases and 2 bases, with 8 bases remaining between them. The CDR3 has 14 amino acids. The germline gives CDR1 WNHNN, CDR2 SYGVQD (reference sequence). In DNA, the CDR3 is TGCGCCAGCAGTGACAGTTCCGCCTACAATGAGCAGTTCTTC. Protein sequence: CASSDSSAYNEQFF.

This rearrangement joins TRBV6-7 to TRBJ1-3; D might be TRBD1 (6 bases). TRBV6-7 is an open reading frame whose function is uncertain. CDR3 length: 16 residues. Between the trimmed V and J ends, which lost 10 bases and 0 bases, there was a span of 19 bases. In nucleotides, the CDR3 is TGTGCCACCAAGGGGGACGGTGCTTTCTCTGGAAACACCATATATTTT. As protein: CATKGDGAFSGNTIYF.

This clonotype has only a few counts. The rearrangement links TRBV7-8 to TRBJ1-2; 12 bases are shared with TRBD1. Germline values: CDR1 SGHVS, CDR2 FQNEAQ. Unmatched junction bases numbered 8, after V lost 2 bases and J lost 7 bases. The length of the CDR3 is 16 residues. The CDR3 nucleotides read TGTGCCAGCAGCTTACCGGGACAGGGGGCGCGTGGTGGCTACACCTTC. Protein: CASSLPGQGARGGYTF. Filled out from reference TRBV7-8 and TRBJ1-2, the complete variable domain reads GAGVSQSPRYKVAKRGQDVALRCDPISGHVSLFWYQQALGQGPEFLTYFQNEAQLDKSGLPSDRFFAERPEGSVSTLKIQRTQQEDSAVYLCASSLPGQGARGGYTFGSGTRLTVV.

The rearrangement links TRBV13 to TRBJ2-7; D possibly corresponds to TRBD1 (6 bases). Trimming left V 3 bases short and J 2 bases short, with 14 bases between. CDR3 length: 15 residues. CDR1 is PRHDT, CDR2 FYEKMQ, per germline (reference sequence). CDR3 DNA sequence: TGTGCCAGCAGCTTCCGGCAGAGGGGGACCTACGAGCAGTACTTC. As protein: CASSFRQRGTYEQYF.

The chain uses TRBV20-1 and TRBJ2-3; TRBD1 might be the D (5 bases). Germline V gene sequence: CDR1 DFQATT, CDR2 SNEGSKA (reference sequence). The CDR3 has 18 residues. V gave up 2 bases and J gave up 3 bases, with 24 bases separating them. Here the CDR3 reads CSARLWGQATQETDTQYF. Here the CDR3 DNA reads TGCAGTGCTAGACTGTGGGGCCAGGCTACCCAAGAAACAGATACGCAGTATTTT.

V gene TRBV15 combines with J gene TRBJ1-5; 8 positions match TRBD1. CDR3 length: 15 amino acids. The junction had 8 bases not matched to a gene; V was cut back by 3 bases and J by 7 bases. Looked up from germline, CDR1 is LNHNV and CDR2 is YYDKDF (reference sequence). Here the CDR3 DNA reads TGTGCCACCAGCAGCCAGCGACAGGGGCACCAGCCCCAGCATTTT. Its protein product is CATSSQRQGHQPQHF.

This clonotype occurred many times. Written as DNA, the CDR3 is TGTGCCAGTAGTATCGTTGGCAGGGAGGGTTCACCCCTCCACTTT. It is translated as CASSIVGREGSPLHF. The chain carries TRBV19 and TRBJ1-6; perhaps TRBD1 as D (5 bases). Trimming pared 3 bases from V and 9 bases from J, leaving 15 bases between. Looked up from germline, CDR1 is LNHDA and CDR2 is SQIVND (reference sequence). The length of the CDR3 is 15 residues.

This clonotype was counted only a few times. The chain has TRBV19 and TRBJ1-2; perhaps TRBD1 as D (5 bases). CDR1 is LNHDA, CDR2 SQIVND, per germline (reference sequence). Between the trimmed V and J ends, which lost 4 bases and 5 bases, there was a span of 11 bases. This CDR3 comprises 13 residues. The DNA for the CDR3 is TGTGCCAGTAGTACGCAGGGTGGTTATGGCTACACCTTC. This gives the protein CASSTQGGYGYTF.

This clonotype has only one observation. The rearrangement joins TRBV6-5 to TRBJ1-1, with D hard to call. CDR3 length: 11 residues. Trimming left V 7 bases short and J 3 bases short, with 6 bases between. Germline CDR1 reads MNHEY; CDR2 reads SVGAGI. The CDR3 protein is CASKGDTEAFF. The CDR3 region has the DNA TGTGCCAGCAAGGGCGACACTGAAGCTTTCTTT.

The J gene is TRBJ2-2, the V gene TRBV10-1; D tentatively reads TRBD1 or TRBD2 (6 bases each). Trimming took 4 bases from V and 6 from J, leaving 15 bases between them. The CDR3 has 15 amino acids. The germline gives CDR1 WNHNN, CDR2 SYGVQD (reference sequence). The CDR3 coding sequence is TGCGCCAGCAGTGCACAGGGAGGTCGCGCCGGGGAGCTGTTTTTT. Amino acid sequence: CASSAQGGRAGELFF.

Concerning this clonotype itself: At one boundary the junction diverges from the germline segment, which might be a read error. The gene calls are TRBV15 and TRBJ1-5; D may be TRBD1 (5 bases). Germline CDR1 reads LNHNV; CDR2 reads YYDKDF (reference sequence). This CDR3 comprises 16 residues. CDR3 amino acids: CAASPGGRASNQPQHF. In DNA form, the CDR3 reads TGTGCCGCCAGCCCGGGGGGTAGAGCTAGCAATCAGCCCCAGCATTTT.

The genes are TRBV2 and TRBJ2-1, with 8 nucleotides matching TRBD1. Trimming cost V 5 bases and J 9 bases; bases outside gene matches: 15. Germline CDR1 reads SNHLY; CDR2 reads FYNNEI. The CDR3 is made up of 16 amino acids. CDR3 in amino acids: CASSSSSAGGEAEQFF. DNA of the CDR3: TGTGCCAGCAGTTCGTCGAGTGCAGGGGGCGAGGCTGAGCAGTTCTTC.

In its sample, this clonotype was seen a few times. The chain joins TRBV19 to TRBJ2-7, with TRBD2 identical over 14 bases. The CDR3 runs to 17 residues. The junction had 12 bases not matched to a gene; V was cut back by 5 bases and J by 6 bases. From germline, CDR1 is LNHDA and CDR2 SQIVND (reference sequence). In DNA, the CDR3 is TGTGCCAGTAGTGTATTATTGGGACTAGCGGGAGTCGGCGAGCAGTACTTC. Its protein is CASSVLLGLAGVGEQYF.

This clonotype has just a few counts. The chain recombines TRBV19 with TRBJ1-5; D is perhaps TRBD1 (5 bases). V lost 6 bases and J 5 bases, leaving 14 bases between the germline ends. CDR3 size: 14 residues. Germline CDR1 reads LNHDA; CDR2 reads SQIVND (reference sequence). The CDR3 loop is CASRTGAAYQPQHF. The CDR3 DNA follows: TGTGCCAGTAGGACCGGGGCAGCGTATCAGCCCCAGCATTTT. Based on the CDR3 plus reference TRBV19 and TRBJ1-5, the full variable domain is DGGITQSPKYLFRKEGQNVTLSCEQNLNHDAMYWYRQDPGQGLRLIYYSQIVNDFQKGDIAEGYSVSREKKESFPLTVTSAQKNPTAFYLCASRTGAAYQPQHFGDGTRLSIL.

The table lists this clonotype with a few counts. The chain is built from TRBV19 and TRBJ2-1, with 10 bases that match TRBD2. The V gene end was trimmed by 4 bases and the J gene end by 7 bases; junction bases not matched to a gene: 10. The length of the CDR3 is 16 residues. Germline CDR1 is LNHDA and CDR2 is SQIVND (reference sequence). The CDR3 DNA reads TGTGCCAGTAGTACACAAAGCGGGAGGGCCTGGAATGAGCAGTTCTTC. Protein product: CASSTQSGRAWNEQFF.

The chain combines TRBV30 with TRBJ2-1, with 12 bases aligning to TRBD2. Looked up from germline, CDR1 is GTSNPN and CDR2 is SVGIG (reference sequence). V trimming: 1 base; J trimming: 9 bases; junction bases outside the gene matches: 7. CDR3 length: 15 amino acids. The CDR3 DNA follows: TGTGCCTGGAGTGCCGGACTAGCGGGAAGCAGTGAGCAGTTCTTC. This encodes CAWSAGLAGSSEQFF.

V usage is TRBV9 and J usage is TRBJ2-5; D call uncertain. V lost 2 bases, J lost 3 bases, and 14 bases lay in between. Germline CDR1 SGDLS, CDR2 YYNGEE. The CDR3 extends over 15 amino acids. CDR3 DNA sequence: TGTGCCAGCAGCGTGAGAGGTGAAGGCGAAGAGACCCAGTACTTC. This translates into CASSVRGEGEETQYF.

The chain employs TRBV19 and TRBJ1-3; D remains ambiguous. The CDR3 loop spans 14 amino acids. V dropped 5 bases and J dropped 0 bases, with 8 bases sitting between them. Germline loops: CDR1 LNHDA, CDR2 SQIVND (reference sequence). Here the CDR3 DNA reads TGTGCCAGTAGTTCGGCCCACTCTGGAAACACCATATATTTT. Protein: CASSSAHSGNTIYF. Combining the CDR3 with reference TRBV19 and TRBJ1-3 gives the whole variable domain DGGITQSPKYLFRKEGQNVTLSCEQNLNHDAMYWYRQDPGQGLRLIYYSQIVNDFQKGDIAEGYSVSREKKESFPLTVTSAQKNPTAFYLCASSSAHSGNTIYFGEGSWLTVV.